These 19 T cell receptor beta chains were all obtained from the same sample, sequenced in a study of radiation and T cells in renal cell carcinoma. Treatment meaning: 15 Gy SBRT to primary tumor, nephrectomy 4 weeks later. Using immunoSEQ multiplex PCR, the repertoire was profiled, and TCRdb retains in-frame clones only, with some absent. The table records about 15,000 clones, roughly 64% of them present only once. The starting material was tumor tissue, obtained from a patient whose treatment included radiotherapy and nephrectomy. These receptors were obtained from a woman aged 70-85 years with renal cell carcinoma.

DNA for the CDR3: TGTGCCAGCAGCCAAGGCGCTGCGGGGGGAGCAGATACGCAGTATTTT. Residues: CASSQGAAGGADTQYF. The V and J genes are TRBV4-2 and TRBJ2-3; 8 bases are a match to TRBD2. The germline gives CDR1 LGHNA, CDR2 YNFKEQ. CDR3 length equals 16 residues. Unmatched junction bases numbered 7, after V lost 1 base and J lost 4 bases.

There are a few counts of this clone. V gene TRBV7-2 combines with J gene TRBJ2-3; D unclear. CDR1 and CDR2 (germline): SGHTA, FQGNSA. The CDR3 totals 16 residues. Trimming removed 3 bases from V and 6 bases from J, with 19 bases in between. The DNA of the CDR3 is TGTGCCAGCAGCTTCCCTCTGGGGATCGGGTGGGATACGCAGTATTTT. Translated: CASSFPLGIGWDTQYF.

By share, this clone ranks as medium-sized. The gene calls are TRBV6-4 and TRBJ2-2, with TRBD1 matching over 7 bases. V gave up 4 bases and J gave up 6 bases; unmatched junction bases: 5. From germline, CDR1 is MRHNA and CDR2 SNTAGT. The CDR3 covers 14 residues. In DNA, the CDR3 is TGTGCCAGCAGTGGATCACAGGGGTCCGGGGAGCTGTTTTTT. Protein product: CASSGSQGSGELFF.

This clone was detected only a few times. The gene calls are TRBV27 and TRBJ1-1; weak D call: TRBD1 (5 bases). The CDR3 sequence is 17 residues long. Trimming pared 5 bases from V and 0 bases from J, leaving 19 bases between. Germline CDR1 is MNHEY and CDR2 is SMNVEV (reference sequence). The CDR3 loop reads CASSTEKKGRLNTEAFF. CDR3 nucleotide sequence: TGTGCCAGCAGTACTGAAAAAAAGGGACGGCTGAACACTGAAGCTTTCTTT.

This clone occurred a few times. The rearrangement links TRBV4-2 to TRBJ1-1, with D maybe TRBD1 (5 bases). V lost 0 bases to trimming and J lost 8 bases, with 10 bases between them. The CDR3 is 13 amino acids. CDR1 is LGHNA, CDR2 YNFKEQ, per germline. Here the CDR3 DNA reads TGTGCCAGCAGCCAAGATGGCGGGGGGGAAGCTTTCTTT. Its translation: CASSQDGGGEAFF.

This clone has a handful of counts. The CDR3: CASSLSGSGYTF. The DNA of the CDR3 is TGTGCCAGCAGCTTAAGTGGAAGTGGCTACACCTTC. The chain recombines TRBV7-9 with TRBJ1-2, with D hard to call. Trimming took 2 bases from V and 7 from J, leaving 8 bases between them. The CDR3 has 12 amino acids. Per germline, CDR1 SEHNR and CDR2 FQNEAQ (reference sequence).

The sample holds a few counts of this clone. The gene calls are TRBV2 and TRBJ1-1; D not resolved. The CDR3 loop spans 14 amino acids. Trimming left V 6 bases short and J 1 base short, with 12 bases between. Germline CDR1 and CDR2: SNHLY and FYNNEI. The CDR3 nucleotides read TGTGCCAGCAGGGAGTCCCGACAGAACACTGAAGCTTTCTTT. Translating it yields CASRESRQNTEAFF.

J is TRBJ2-7 and V is TRBV5-4; the D is unclear. The CDR3 consists of 14 residues. The germline V gene encodes CDR1 SGHNT and CDR2 YYREEE (reference sequence). V gave up 0 bases and J gave up 6 bases, with 13 bases separating them. The CDR3: CASSLEGNNGEQYF. In nucleotides, the CDR3 is TGTGCCAGCAGCTTGGAAGGGAATAACGGCGAGCAGTACTTC.

Only a few counts were recorded for this clone. Germline is not matched at one junction end, which may reflect a read error. V and J are TRBV6-1 and TRBJ1-1; maybe TRBD1 (5 bases). This CDR3 is built from 15 residues. CDR1 and CDR2 (germline): MNHNS, SASEGT. CDR3 sequence reads: CASREGAGSDTEAFF. In nucleotides, the CDR3 is TGTGCCAGCCGTGAAGGGGCAGGGTCAGACACTGAAGCTTTCTTT.

The chain is built from TRBV27 and TRBJ2-7, with TRBD2 matching 7 bases. The CDR3 extends over 15 amino acids. V trimming: 6 bases; J trimming: 1 base; junction bases outside the gene matches: 9. Germline CDR1 reads MNHEY; CDR2 reads SMNVEV (reference sequence). The CDR3: CASSRRLASSYEQYF. The CDR3 DNA follows: TGTGCCAGCAGCCGAAGACTAGCCTCATCCTACGAGCAGTACTTC.

The rearrangement links TRBV14 to TRBJ1-5, with a possible D match to TRBD1 (6 bases). This CDR3 region has 15 residues. Deletions cut 1 base from V and 5 bases from J, with 12 bases between. Germline-derived CDR1 and CDR2 are SGHDN and FVKESK. As DNA, the CDR3 is TGTGCCAGCAGCCAAGTATATAGGGGGGATCAGCCCCAGCATTTT. This translates into CASSQVYRGDQPQHF.

This chain links TRBV5-1 with TRBJ2-1; D gene unclear. The length of the CDR3 is 16 residues. Germline assignment: CDR1 SGHRS and CDR2 YFSETQ. The germline V and J ends were trimmed by 7 bases and 2 bases, with 19 bases remaining between them. The CDR3 sequence is CASAKHILGTYNEQFF. Written as DNA, the CDR3 is TGCGCCAGCGCCAAACACATACTCGGAACCTACAATGAGCAGTTCTTC.

The rearrangement uses TRBV5-1 and TRBJ2-3, with D tentatively TRBD1 (6 bases). This CDR3 contains 14 residues. CDR1 SGHRS and CDR2 YFSETQ come from the germline V gene. The ends were cut back, 6 bases at V and 2 bases at J, with 13 bases in the middle. The CDR3 spells CASKQGSNTDTQYF. CDR3 coding DNA: TGCGCCAGCAAACAGGGATCCAACACAGATACGCAGTATTTT.

V usage is TRBV2 and J usage is TRBJ2-7; D possibly corresponds to TRBD2 (7 bases). The CDR3 length is 13 residues. From germline, CDR1 is SNHLY and CDR2 FYNNEI. Trimming removed 3 bases from V and 5 bases from J, with 11 bases in between. The CDR3 nucleotides read TGTGCCAGCAGTGATGGGGGGGCGAACGAGCAGTACTTC. Translation gives CASSDGGANEQYF.

The CDR3 DNA reads TGTGCCAGCAGTTGGTTTTCTGGGGCCAACGTCCTGACTTTC. Translation gives CASSWFSGANVLTF. The V and J genes are TRBV6-5 and TRBJ2-6, with D hard to call. Germline V lookup: CDR1 MNHEY, CDR2 SVGAGI. V was pared by 4 bases and J by 1 base, with 5 bases between. This CDR3 region has 14 residues.

V gene TRBV11-3 combines with J gene TRBJ1-2; no clear D gene. Germline loops: CDR1 SGHNT, CDR2 YENEEA. CDR3 length equals 12 residues. V was clipped by 4 bases and J by 5 bases, with 8 bases between them. As DNA, the CDR3 is TGTGCCAGCAGCTCGAACGGTTATGGCTACACCTTC. It specifies CASSSNGYGYTF.

The rearrangement links TRBV9 to TRBJ1-1; D is uncertain. This CDR3 region has 13 residues. Germline CDR1 is SGDLS and CDR2 is YYNGEE. V gave up 2 bases and J gave up 5 bases, with 10 bases separating them. CDR3 in DNA: TGTGCCAGCAGCGTTCTCCCGGGAACTGAAGCTTTCTTT. This gives the protein CASSVLPGTEAFF.

The CDR3 DNA sequence: TGCGCCAGCAGCATTGGGACTACCAAAGAGACCCAGTACTTC. Translating gives CASSIGTTKETQYF. This chain joins TRBV5-1 and TRBJ2-5, with TRBD2 matching over 7 bases. This CDR3 is 14 amino acids long. Germline V gene data show CDR1 as SGHRS and CDR2 as YFSETQ. Unmatched junction bases numbered 6, after V lost 4 bases and J lost 3 bases.

The J gene is TRBJ1-1, the V gene TRBV7-2; D remains ambiguous. Germline V gives CDR1 SGHTA, CDR2 FQGNSA. This CDR3 region has 11 residues. Trimming stripped 3 bases from V and 7 bases from J, with 6 bases between. This CDR3 is CASSLDGEAFF. Written as DNA, the CDR3 is TGTGCCAGCAGCTTGGACGGTGAAGCTTTCTTT. The entire variable domain, with the rest obtained from reference TRBV7-2 and TRBJ1-1, is as follows: GAGVSQSPSNKVTEKGKDVELRCDPISGHTALYWYRQSLGQGLEFLIYFQGNSAPDKSGLPSDRFSAERTGGSVSTLTIQRTQQEDSAVYLCASSLDGEAFFGQGTRLTVV.